This T cell receptor beta chain was obtained from a study of blood T cell repertoires in COVID-19. Study-wide context: Both acute and convalescent COVID-19 samples were obtained from the United States, Italy and Spain.

Original processing methods: How many nucleated cells were present was estimated from reference gene primer amplification. Some clones are missing from TCRdb's copy, which holds only in-frame ones; the method was immunoSEQ multiplex PCR. V, J and clone size are those of that table, while D and trimming were read from the DNA. The sample gives around 360,000 clones, about 90% of which show up once; 10% is in the top ten. V lost 8 bases and J lost 5; bases outside the gene matches: 14. The CDR3 is 16 amino acids. CDR1 is SNHLY, CDR2 FYNNEI, per germline. The table lists this clone with a few counts. Followed longitudinally, the Seattle patients had been enrolled during active infection.

This TCR was recovered from a woman in her thirties with COVID-19, enrolled during active disease. Source material: peripheral blood. The chain carries TRBV2 and TRBJ2-3; the match to TRBD2 covers 9 bases. The CDR3 region is CASGTRAGGPGDTQYF. Here the CDR3 DNA reads TGTGCCAGCGGCACTCGGGCGGGAGGGCCAGGAGATACGCAGTATTTT.